Reported below is one T cell receptor (beta chain). This entry is derived from a study of T cell changes during pregnancy in multiple sclerosis. The CDR3 covers 15 residues. Germline V gene lookup returns CDR1 MDHEN and CDR2 SYDVKM. V lost 5 bases, J lost 3 bases, and 15 bases lay in between. Data came from immunoSEQ multiplex PCR; TCRdb stores just in-frame clones and leaves some out. The sample includes some 70,000 clones, approximately 92% of them seen just once. This receptor was taken from a female donor in good health, enrolled as a control in a pregnancy study. V usage is TRBV28 and J usage is TRBJ2-3, with D perhaps TRBD1 (6 bases). Sequenced here: peripheral blood, sampled after pregnancy. This CDR3 reads CASSQGRVGTDTQYF. CDR3 sequence (DNA): TGTGCCAGCAGTCAGGGGCGAGTAGGGACAGATACGCAGTATTTT.